Following are 9 T cell receptor beta chains from one sample sequenced in a study of blood T cell repertoires in COVID-19. Data came from immunoSEQ multiplex PCR; TCRdb stores just in-frame clones and leaves some out. The sample carries roughly 290,000 clones, around 90% recorded once. Sequencing was carried out using PBMCs or T cells enriched from blood (not recorded which). These receptors all stem from a woman in her 40s who had recovered from COVID-19.

The chain employs TRBV30 and TRBJ1-6; 8 bases map to TRBD1. Per the germline V gene, CDR1 is GTSNPN and CDR2 is SVGIG (reference sequence). Trimming cost V 3 bases and J 10 bases; bases outside gene matches: 11. CDR3 length: 15 residues. As DNA, the CDR3 is TGTGCCTGGAGAAACGGACAGGGAGTATCCTCACCCCTCCACTTT. This sequence encodes CAWRNGQGVSSPLHF.

This chain joins TRBV6-5 and TRBJ2-7, with 10 nucleotides matching TRBD1. J gave up 3 bases and V 4 bases, and 6 bases lay outside the gene matches. Germline CDR1 and CDR2: MNHEY and SVGAGI. The CDR3 is made up of 15 amino acids. CDR3 loop: CASSSPGTGVYEQYF. The CDR3 DNA reads TGTGCCAGCAGTTCCCCCGGGACAGGGGTCTACGAGCAGTACTTC.

The CDR3 reads CASRDSGYNEQFF. CDR3 bases: TGCGCCAGCAGAGATAGCGGATACAATGAGCAGTTCTTC. The rearrangement links TRBV5-1 to TRBJ2-1; TRBD2 might be the D (6 bases). CDR1 is SGHRS and CDR2 is YFSETQ in the germline V gene. The CDR3 runs 13 residues. V was clipped by 5 bases and J by 4 bases, with 10 bases between them.

V gene TRBV24-1 combines with J gene TRBJ2-5; TRBD1 aligns across 10 bases. CDR1 and CDR2 (germline): KGHDR, SFDVKD. Trimming removed 6 bases from V and 4 bases from J; junction bases left unmatched: 4. The CDR3 spans 14 residues. The DNA for the CDR3 is TGTGCCACCAGTTCGGGACAGGGGCCAGAGACCCAGTACTTC. Its protein is CATSSGQGPETQYF.

The chain recombines TRBV7-9 with TRBJ2-5, with a weak D call TRBD2 (7 bases). V dropped 4 bases and J dropped 5 bases, with 14 bases sitting between them. This CDR3 has 14 residues. Germline values: CDR1 SEHNR, CDR2 FQNEAQ (reference sequence). The CDR3 loop is CASSSGGAGETQYF. The CDR3 DNA follows: TGTGCCAGCAGCTCGGGGGGCGCGGGGGAGACCCAGTACTTC.

The gene calls are TRBV7-9 and TRBJ1-1; tentative D call: TRBD1 (6 bases). With 7 bases removed from V and 3 bases from J, the gap between germline ends came to 12 bases. This CDR3 has 13 amino acids. Germline V gene lookup returns CDR1 SEHNR and CDR2 FQNEAQ (reference sequence). CDR3 in amino acids: CASTSNRDTEAFF. In DNA form, the CDR3 reads TGTGCCAGCACCTCTAACAGGGACACTGAAGCTTTCTTT.

This clone was detected once. The V and J genes are TRBV7-9 and TRBJ2-1, with TRBD2 identical over 9 bases. V lost 6 bases and J lost 6; bases outside the gene matches: 6. CDR1 and CDR2 from the germline V gene are SEHNR and FQNEAQ (reference sequence). The CDR3 runs 14 residues. CDR3 residues: CASRSGGTRNEQFF. As DNA, the CDR3 is TGTGCCAGCAGAAGCGGGGGGACCCGCAATGAGCAGTTCTTC.

The chain has TRBV10-3 and TRBJ2-2; perhaps TRBD1 as D (6 bases). Germline CDR1 is ENHRY and CDR2 is SYGVKD. The germline V and J ends were trimmed by 5 bases and 7 bases, with 11 bases remaining between them. The CDR3 has 13 amino acids. CDR3 sequence reads: CAISRTEGGELFF. CDR3 DNA sequence: TGTGCCATCAGTCGGACAGAAGGCGGGGAGCTGTTTTTT.

The chain couples TRBV6-2 or TRBV6-3 to TRBJ1-5, with D unresolved. Trimming pared 6 bases from V and 10 bases from J, leaving 13 bases between. The CDR3 is made up of 12 amino acids. Germline lookup yields CDR1 MNHEY and CDR2 SVGEGT. The CDR3 DNA follows: TGTGCCAGCAGCATAACGGGGAATCCCCAGCATTTT. Translating it yields CASSITGNPQHF.